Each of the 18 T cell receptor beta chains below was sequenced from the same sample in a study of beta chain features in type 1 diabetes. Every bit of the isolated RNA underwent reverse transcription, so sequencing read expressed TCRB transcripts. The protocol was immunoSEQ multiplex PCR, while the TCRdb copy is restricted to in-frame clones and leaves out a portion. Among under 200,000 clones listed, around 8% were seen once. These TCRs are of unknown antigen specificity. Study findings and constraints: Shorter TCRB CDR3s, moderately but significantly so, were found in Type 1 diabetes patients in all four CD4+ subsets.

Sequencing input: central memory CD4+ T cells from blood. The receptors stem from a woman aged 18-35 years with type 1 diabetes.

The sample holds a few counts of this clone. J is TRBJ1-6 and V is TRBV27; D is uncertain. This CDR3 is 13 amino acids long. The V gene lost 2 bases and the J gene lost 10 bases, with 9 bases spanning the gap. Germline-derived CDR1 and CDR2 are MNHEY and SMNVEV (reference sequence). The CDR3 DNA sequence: TGTGCCAGCAGTTTAGAGACTGGGTCACCCCTCCACTTT. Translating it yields CASSLETGSPLHF.

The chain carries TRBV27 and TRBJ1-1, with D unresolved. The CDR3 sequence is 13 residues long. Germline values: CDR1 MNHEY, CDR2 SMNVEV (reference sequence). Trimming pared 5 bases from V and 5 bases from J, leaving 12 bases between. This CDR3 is CASSEQSRTEAFF. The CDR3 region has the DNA TGTGCCAGCAGTGAACAGAGTCGGACTGAAGCTTTCTTT.

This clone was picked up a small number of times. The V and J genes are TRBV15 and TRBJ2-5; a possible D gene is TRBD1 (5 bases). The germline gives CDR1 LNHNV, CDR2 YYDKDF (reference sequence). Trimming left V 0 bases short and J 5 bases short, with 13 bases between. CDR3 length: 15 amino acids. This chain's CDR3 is CATSRDKWNRETQYF. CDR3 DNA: TGTGCCACCAGCAGAGATAAGTGGAACAGGGAGACCCAGTACTTC.

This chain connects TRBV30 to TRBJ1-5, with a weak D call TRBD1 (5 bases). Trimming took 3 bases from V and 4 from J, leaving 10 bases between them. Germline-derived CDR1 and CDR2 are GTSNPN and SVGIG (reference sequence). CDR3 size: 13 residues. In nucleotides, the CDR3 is TGTGCCTGGAGCACCACAGGAAATCAGCCCCAGCATTTT. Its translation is CAWSTTGNQPQHF.

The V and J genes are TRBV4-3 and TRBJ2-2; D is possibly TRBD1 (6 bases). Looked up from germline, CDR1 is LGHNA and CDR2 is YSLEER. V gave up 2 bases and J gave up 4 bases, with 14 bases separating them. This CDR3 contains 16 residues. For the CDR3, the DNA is TGCGCCAGCAGCCAATCTCCGGGACACGCCACCGGGGAGCTGTTTTTT. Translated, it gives CASSQSPGHATGELFF.

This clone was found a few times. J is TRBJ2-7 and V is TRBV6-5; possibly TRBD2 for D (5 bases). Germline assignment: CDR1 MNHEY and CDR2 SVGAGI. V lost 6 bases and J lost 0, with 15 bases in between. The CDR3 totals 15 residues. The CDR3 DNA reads TGTGCCAGCAGACGGCGTGCCGGGGACTCCTACGAGCAGTACTTC. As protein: CASRRRAGDSYEQYF.

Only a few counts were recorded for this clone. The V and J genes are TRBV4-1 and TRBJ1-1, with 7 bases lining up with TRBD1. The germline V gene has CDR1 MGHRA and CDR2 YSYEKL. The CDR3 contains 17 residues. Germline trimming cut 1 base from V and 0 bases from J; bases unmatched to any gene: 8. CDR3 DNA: TGCGCCAGCAGCCAAGGTACTCCGGGACAGTTGAACACTGAAGCTTTCTTT. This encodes CASSQGTPGQLNTEAFF.

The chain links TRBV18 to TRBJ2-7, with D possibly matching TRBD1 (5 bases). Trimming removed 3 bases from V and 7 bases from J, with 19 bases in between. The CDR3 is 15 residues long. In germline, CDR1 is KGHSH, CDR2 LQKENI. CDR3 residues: CASSPSVTERTEQYF. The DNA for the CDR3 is TGTGCCAGCTCACCGTCCGTGACAGAGCGAACGGAGCAGTACTTC.

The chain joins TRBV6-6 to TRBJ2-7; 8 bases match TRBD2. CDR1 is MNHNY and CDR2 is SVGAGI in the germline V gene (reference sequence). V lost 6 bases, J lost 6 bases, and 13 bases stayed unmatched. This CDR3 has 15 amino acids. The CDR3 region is CASSLPGLGSLEQYF. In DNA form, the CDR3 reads TGTGCCAGCAGCCTCCCGGGACTAGGTAGTCTCGAGCAGTACTTC.

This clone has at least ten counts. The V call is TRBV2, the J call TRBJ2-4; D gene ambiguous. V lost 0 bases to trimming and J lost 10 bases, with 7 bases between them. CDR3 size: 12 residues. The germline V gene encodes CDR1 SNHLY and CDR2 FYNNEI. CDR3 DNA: TGTGCCAGCAGTGAAGCCTCGGTAATTCAGTACTTC. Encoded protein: CASSEASVIQYF.

The CDR3 here is CASSRLAADTQYF. DNA for the CDR3: TGTGCCAGCAGCCGTCTAGCGGCGGATACGCAGTATTTT. The chain couples TRBV7-2 to TRBJ2-3; 7 nucleotides align to TRBD2. CDR3 length: 13 amino acids. Germline V gene data show CDR1 as SGHTA and CDR2 as FQGNSA. V lost 5 bases, J lost 6 bases, and 5 bases stayed unmatched.

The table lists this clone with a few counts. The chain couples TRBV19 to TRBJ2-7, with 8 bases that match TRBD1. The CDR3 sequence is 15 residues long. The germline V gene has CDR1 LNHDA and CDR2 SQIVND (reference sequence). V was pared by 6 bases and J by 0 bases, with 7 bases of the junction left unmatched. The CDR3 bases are TGTGCCAGTAGCGACAGGGGCGCTAGCTCCTACGAGCAGTACTTC. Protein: CASSDRGASSYEQYF.

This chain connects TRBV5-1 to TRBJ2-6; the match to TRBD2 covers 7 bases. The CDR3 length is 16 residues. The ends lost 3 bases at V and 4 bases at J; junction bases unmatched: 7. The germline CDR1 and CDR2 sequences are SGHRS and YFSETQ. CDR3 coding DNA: TGCGCCAGCAGCTCCCTTGGGGGGGTCGGGGCCAACGTCCTGACTTTC. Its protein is CASSSLGGVGANVLTF.

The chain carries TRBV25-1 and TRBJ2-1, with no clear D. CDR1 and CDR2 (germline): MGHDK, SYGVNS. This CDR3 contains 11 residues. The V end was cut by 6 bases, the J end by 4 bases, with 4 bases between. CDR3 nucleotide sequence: TGTGCCAGCAGCCCGTACAATGAGCAGTTCTTC. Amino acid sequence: CASSPYNEQFF.

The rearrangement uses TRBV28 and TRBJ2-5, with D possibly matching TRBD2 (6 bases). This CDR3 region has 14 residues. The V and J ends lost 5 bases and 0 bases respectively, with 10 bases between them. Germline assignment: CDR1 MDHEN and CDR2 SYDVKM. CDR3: CASSGGTYQETQYF. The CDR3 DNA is TGTGCCAGCAGTGGGGGGACCTACCAAGAGACCCAGTACTTC.

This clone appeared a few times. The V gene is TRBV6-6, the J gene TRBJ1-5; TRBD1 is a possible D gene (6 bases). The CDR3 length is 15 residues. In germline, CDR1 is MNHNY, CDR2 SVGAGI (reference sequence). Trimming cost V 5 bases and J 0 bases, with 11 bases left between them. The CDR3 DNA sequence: TGTGCCAGCAGTAAGGACAGCTATAGCAATCAGCCCCAGCATTTT. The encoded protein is CASSKDSYSNQPQHF.

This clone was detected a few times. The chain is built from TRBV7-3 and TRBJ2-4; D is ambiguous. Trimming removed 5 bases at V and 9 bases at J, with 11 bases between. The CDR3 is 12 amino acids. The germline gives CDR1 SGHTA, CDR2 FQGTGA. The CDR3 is CASSLQESIQYF. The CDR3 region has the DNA TGTGCCAGCAGCCTCCAGGAAAGCATTCAGTACTTC.

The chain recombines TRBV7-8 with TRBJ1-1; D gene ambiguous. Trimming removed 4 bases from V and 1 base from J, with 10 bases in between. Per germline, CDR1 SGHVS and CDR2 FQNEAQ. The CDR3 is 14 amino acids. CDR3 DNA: TGTGCCAGCAGCTCACAGCGGGAGAACACTGAAGCTTTCTTT. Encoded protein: CASSSQRENTEAFF.